The 31 T cell receptor beta chains given below trace back to one sample, sequenced in a study of blood T cell repertoires in COVID-19. Libraries were prepared by immunoSEQ multiplex PCR; TCRdb keeps only in-frame clonotypes and omits some of them. The sample records fewer than 300,000 clones, 70% to 90% being singletons. The sample consisted of peripheral blood. The receptor source for this set is a woman between 35 and 50 years old who had recovered from COVID-19.

DNA of the CDR3: TGCGCCAGCAGCTTGGGAGGAGCGGGAGGGGGTGAGCAGTTCTTC. Its translation is CASSLGGAGGGEQFF. The chain joins TRBV5-1 to TRBJ2-1; the match to TRBD2 covers 10 bases. The length of the CDR3 is 15 residues. The J segment lost 9 bases and the V segment lost 0 bases, leaving 6 bases of the junction unmatched. Germline CDR1 reads SGHRS; CDR2 reads YFSETQ.

This clone was detected only once. This rearrangement joins TRBV4-2 to TRBJ2-3; TRBD2 matches 8 bases. Germline loops: CDR1 LGHNA, CDR2 YNFKEQ. The length of the CDR3 is 16 residues. V gave up 3 bases and J gave up 1 base; unmatched junction bases: 6. The CDR3 bases are TGTGCCAGCAGCCACGGGGGGGCTTCGCGCACAGATACGCAGTATTTT. It translates to CASSHGGASRTDTQYF.

The V and J genes are TRBV19 and TRBJ1-4, with D perhaps matching TRBD1 (5 bases). CDR1 and CDR2 from the germline V gene are LNHDA and SQIVND (reference sequence). Trimming removed 9 bases from V and 3 bases from J, with 17 bases in between. The CDR3 runs to 15 residues. The CDR3 nucleotides read TGTGCCAGCTGGGGCACCGGGGAGGCTAATGAAAAACTGTTTTTT. It specifies CASWGTGEANEKLFF.

The V gene is TRBV6-5, the J gene TRBJ1-6, with 7 positions matching TRBD1. The V and J ends lost 6 bases and 13 bases, in that order; junction bases with no gene match: 12. Germline assignment: CDR1 MNHEY and CDR2 SVGAGI. This CDR3 comprises 14 residues. This CDR3 is CASSPGTVGKPLHF. CDR3 bases: TGTGCCAGCAGCCCCGGGACAGTCGGCAAGCCCCTCCACTTT.

Notes on this clone: One end of the junction varies from germline; a read error may be responsible. The V and J genes are TRBV30 and TRBJ1-3, with D possibly TRBD1 on 6 matching bases. This CDR3 has 11 residues. Looked up from germline, CDR1 is GTSNPN and CDR2 is SVGIG (reference sequence). In DNA, the CDR3 is TGTGCCTGGAGTGCCCGGACAGCCCATTCCTTT. This gives the protein CAWSARTAHSF.

DNA for the CDR3: TGTGCCAGCAGTCCCGGACAGGGCGGTGAAAAACTGTTTTTT. Translation gives CASSPGQGGEKLFF. The rearrangement uses TRBV27 and TRBJ1-4; TRBD1 matches at 8 bases. Trimming removed 5 bases from V and 7 bases from J; junction bases left unmatched: 6. Germline V gives CDR1 MNHEY, CDR2 SMNVEV (reference sequence). This CDR3 spans 14 amino acids.

V and J are TRBV6-2 or TRBV6-3 and TRBJ2-3; 15 bases map to TRBD2. V lost 5 bases, J lost 4 bases, and 16 bases stayed unmatched. Germline CDR1 reads MNHEY; CDR2 reads SVGEGT. This CDR3 has 20 amino acids. The DNA for the CDR3 is TGTGCCAGCAGTAAACGCGGACTAGCGGGAGGGCCTTTGGATTCAGATACGCAGTATTTT. Its translation: CASSKRGLAGGPLDSDTQYF.

This chain links TRBV9 with TRBJ2-3; 9 nucleotides line up with TRBD1. Germline V gene sequence: CDR1 SGDLS, CDR2 YYNGEE. There are 14 residues in the CDR3. Trimming at V came to 5 bases and at J to 0 bases, leaving 1 base not matched to a gene. The CDR3 DNA sequence: TGTGCCAGCAGACAGGGGGCCAGCACAGATACGCAGTATTTT. Amino acid sequence: CASRQGASTDTQYF.

The CDR3 loop reads CASSAPQLGAYSPLHF. The CDR3 DNA sequence: TGTGCCAGCAGTGCCCCCCAGTTGGGGGCCTATTCACCCCTCCACTTT. The gene calls are TRBV2 and TRBJ1-6; a weak D match, TRBD1 (6 bases). Germline assignment: CDR1 SNHLY and CDR2 FYNNEI. This CDR3 has 16 amino acids. Trimming pared 4 bases from V and 8 bases from J, leaving 18 bases between. Variable domain in full (rest from reference TRBV2 and TRBJ1-6): EPEVTQTPSHQVTQMGQEVILRCVPISNHLYFYWYRQILGQKVEFLVSFYNNEISEKSEIFDDQFSVERPDGSNFTLKIRSTKLEDSAMYFCASSAPQLGAYSPLHFGNGTRLTVT.

This chain links TRBV19 with TRBJ1-2; D gene uncertain. The CDR3 runs to 11 residues. Germline values: CDR1 LNHDA, CDR2 SQIVND (reference sequence). Trimming shortened V by 6 bases and J by 3 bases, and 5 bases separated the two germline ends. The CDR3 DNA sequence: TGTGCCAGTAGGCGGGACTATGGCTACACCTTC. Translation: CASRRDYGYTF.

The V and J genes are TRBV5-1 and TRBJ1-1; TRBD1 matches at 9 bases. With V trimmed by 3 bases and J by 5 bases, 8 bases remained unmatched. CDR1 SGHRS and CDR2 YFSETQ come from the germline V gene. CDR3 length: 15 amino acids. The CDR3 bases are TGCGCCAGCAGCTCAGATCCGGGACAGGGAACTGAAGCTTTCTTT. Protein sequence: CASSSDPGQGTEAFF.

V is TRBV4-1 and J is TRBJ1-3; TRBD1 matches 7 bases. CDR1 is MGHRA, CDR2 YSYEKL, per germline. V dropped 4 bases and J dropped 0; count of bases not matched to a gene: 9. This CDR3 spans 17 amino acids. Here the CDR3 reads CASSLVRGPSSGNTIYF. CDR3 coding DNA: TGCGCCAGCAGCCTGGTGAGGGGGCCGAGCTCTGGAAACACCATATATTTT.

There are a few counts of this clone. This chain uses TRBV5-1 with TRBJ2-2, with D perhaps TRBD2 (6 bases). With 3 bases removed from V and 5 bases from J, the gap between germline ends came to 11 bases. Germline V gene lookup returns CDR1 SGHRS and CDR2 YFSETQ. The CDR3 runs to 14 residues. The CDR3 loop is CASSWGGETGELFF. The CDR3 DNA reads TGCGCCAGCAGCTGGGGCGGGGAAACCGGGGAGCTGTTTTTT.

This clone was seen just once. This chain joins TRBV11-2 and TRBJ1-2, with TRBD1 matching over 9 bases. V shed 3 bases and J 2 bases; nucleotides not matched to a gene: 7. Germline V gene data show CDR1 as SGHAT and CDR2 as FQNNGV. The CDR3 extends over 16 amino acids. The CDR3 nucleotides read TGTGCCAGCAGCTTTGGACAGGGGCCTACGAACTATGGCTACACCTTC. This codes for CASSFGQGPTNYGYTF.

A single count supports this clone. The chain couples TRBV11-3 to TRBJ2-1, with D possibly being TRBD1 (6 bases). Germline V lookup: CDR1 SGHNT, CDR2 YENEEA. Trimming took off 5 bases at V and 4 bases at J, with 15 bases between the two ends. The CDR3 is 15 amino acids. CDR3 nucleotide sequence: TGTGCCAGCAGCCCCGGTTCAGGGGAATACAATGAGCAGTTCTTC. Translation gives CASSPGSGEYNEQFF.

The chain joins TRBV18 to TRBJ1-1, with 11 nucleotides matching TRBD1. J was trimmed by 0 bases and V by 1 base; bases with no gene match: 4. The CDR3 contains 17 residues. Germline V gene sequence: CDR1 KGHSH, CDR2 LQKENI. CDR3 amino acids: CASSPLWTGGLNTEAFF. CDR3 in DNA: TGTGCCAGCTCACCACTTTGGACAGGGGGCCTGAACACTGAAGCTTTCTTT.

V gene TRBV6-5 combines with J gene TRBJ1-4; TRBD1 matches at 9 bases. CDR1 is MNHEY and CDR2 is SVGAGI in the germline V gene. The junction had 11 bases not matched to a gene; V was cut back by 5 bases and J by 10 bases. The CDR3 is made up of 15 amino acids. This CDR3 reads CASSPSGTGRGKLFF. The CDR3 DNA follows: TGTGCCAGCAGTCCGTCCGGGACAGGGCGAGGAAAACTGTTTTTT.

V is TRBV30 and J is TRBJ1-2; 8 nucleotides match TRBD1. The CDR3 loop spans 15 amino acids. Germline V gene lookup returns CDR1 GTSNPN and CDR2 SVGIG (reference sequence). The junction had 13 bases not matched to a gene; V was cut back by 8 bases and J by 2 bases. CDR3 in amino acids: CAAPDRVLGNYGYTF. The CDR3 bases are TGTGCCGCCCCGGACAGGGTATTGGGCAACTATGGCTACACCTTC.

The chain recombines TRBV7-2 with TRBJ2-2; D is possibly TRBD2 (6 bases). Germline V gene sequence: CDR1 SGHTA, CDR2 FQGNSA. The CDR3 is made up of 17 amino acids. Trimming took 6 bases from V and 4 from J, leaving 21 bases between them. DNA of the CDR3: TGTGCCAGCAGTAGAACAACGGCTAGCGTCACCACCGGGGAGCTGTTTTTT. This translates into CASSRTTASVTTGELFF.

The V call is TRBV6-6, the J call TRBJ1-3; D remains unclear. The CDR3 is 10 residues long. Germline CDR1 and CDR2: MNHNY and SVGAGI (reference sequence). The CDR3 is CAAGGNTIYF. CDR3 nucleotide sequence: TGTGCGGCGGGGGGAAACACCATATATTTT.

The J gene is TRBJ1-1, the V gene TRBV2; D might be TRBD1 (6 bases). Looked up from germline, CDR1 is SNHLY and CDR2 is FYNNEI. V lost 7 bases, J lost 11 bases, and 17 bases lay in between. The CDR3 is 12 residues long. The CDR3 DNA sequence: TGTGCCAGCATTGGCAGCCGAAGGGGGGCTTTCTTT. Its protein product is CASIGSRRGAFF.

The chain uses TRBV6-2 or TRBV6-3 and TRBJ1-1; 9 bases line up with TRBD1. This CDR3 is 16 amino acids long. Germline trimming cut 4 bases from V and 4 bases from J; bases unmatched to any gene: 10. CDR1 and CDR2 from the germline V gene are MNHEY and SVGEGT. This chain's CDR3 is CASSFARTGEPTEAFF. The CDR3 DNA is TGTGCCAGCAGTTTCGCCCGGACAGGGGAGCCCACTGAAGCTTTCTTT.

This chain links TRBV19 with TRBJ2-2; TRBD2 matches at 12 bases. Unmatched junction bases numbered 0, after V lost 1 base and J lost 0 bases. Germline lookup yields CDR1 LNHDA and CDR2 SQIVND (reference sequence). This CDR3 contains 17 residues. CDR3 protein: CASSIGTSGANTGELFF. The CDR3 DNA reads TGTGCCAGTAGTATAGGGACTAGCGGGGCGAACACCGGGGAGCTGTTTTTT.

The chain combines TRBV29-1 with TRBJ2-7; no clear D. Germline CDR1 reads SQVTM; CDR2 reads ANQGSEA. The CDR3 length is 13 residues. Trimming pared 3 bases from V and 2 bases from J, leaving 11 bases between. The CDR3 DNA sequence: TGCAGCGTTGATGGCCCGTCCCCCTACGAGCAGTACTTC. It translates to CSVDGPSPYEQYF.

The J gene is TRBJ1-5, the V gene TRBV2, with 9 bases fitting TRBD1. In germline, CDR1 is SNHLY, CDR2 FYNNEI. CDR3 length: 16 amino acids. The V and J ends lost 6 bases and 2 bases, in that order; junction bases with no gene match: 8. Here the CDR3 reads CASRPTGGAGNQPQHF. The CDR3, as DNA: TGTGCCAGCAGGCCTACAGGGGGCGCTGGCAATCAGCCCCAGCATTTT.

V usage is TRBV5-5 and J usage is TRBJ1-2, with D tentatively TRBD1 (5 bases). Per the germline V gene, CDR1 is SGHKS and CDR2 is YYEKEE (reference sequence). The CDR3 spans 13 residues. V was pared by 4 bases and J by 8 bases, with 15 bases between. The CDR3, as DNA: TGTGCCAGCAGCCGCCCGGGGGGGGTCGGCTACACCTTC. Its translation is CASSRPGGVGYTF.

The rearrangement uses TRBV18 and TRBJ2-2; 7 nucleotides agree with TRBD1. The CDR3 runs to 16 residues. In germline, CDR1 is KGHSH, CDR2 LQKENI. Germline trimming cut 3 bases from V and 8 bases from J; bases unmatched to any gene: 12. The CDR3 DNA is TGTGCCAGCTCACCCACAGGGGTTCCCGACTTTGGGGAGCTGTTTTTT. This sequence encodes CASSPTGVPDFGELFF. Together with reference TRBV18 and TRBJ2-2, the CDR3 gives the full variable domain: NAGVMQNPRHLVRRRGQEARLRCSPMKGHSHVYWYRQLPEEGLKFMVYLQKENIIDESGMPKERFSAEFPKEGPSILRIQQVVRGDSAAYFCASSPTGVPDFGELFFGEGSRLTVL.

This chain joins TRBV30 and TRBJ1-1, with a possible D match to TRBD1 (5 bases). Germline assignment: CDR1 GTSNPN and CDR2 SVGIG (reference sequence). The CDR3 covers 14 residues. V shed 0 bases and J shed 3 bases, with 11 bases lying between them. CDR3 in DNA: TGTGCCTGGAGTGTATGGGGGGACCACACTGAAGCTTTCTTT. It yields the protein CAWSVWGDHTEAFF.

This chain uses TRBV7-3 with TRBJ2-1, with 11 positions matching TRBD2. This CDR3 is 14 amino acids long. Germline assignment: CDR1 SGHTA and CDR2 FQGTGA. V trimming: 5 bases; J trimming: 9 bases; junction bases outside the gene matches: 6. The CDR3 loop reads CASSPGLAEGEQFF. In nucleotides, the CDR3 is TGTGCCAGCAGCCCGGGACTAGCGGAGGGTGAGCAGTTCTTC.

The table lists this clone with a count of one. The chain uses TRBV28 and TRBJ1-6; perhaps TRBD1 as D (5 bases). V lost 3 bases and J lost 10, with 16 bases in between. The CDR3 runs 15 residues. CDR1 and CDR2 (germline): MDHEN, SYDVKM. The CDR3, as DNA: TGTGCCAGCAGTTTCGCCGGCCCAAAGGGGTCACCCCTCCACTTT. It is translated as CASSFAGPKGSPLHF.

The V and J genes are TRBV29-1 and TRBJ2-4, with 8 bases lining up with TRBD2. The V gene's germline CDR1 is SQVTM and CDR2 ANQGSEA. The CDR3 runs 10 residues. V lost 8 bases, J lost 13 bases, and 7 bases stayed unmatched. CDR3 DNA: TGCAGCCATGGGAGCGGGAGCCAGTACTTC. Encoded protein: CSHGSGSQYF.